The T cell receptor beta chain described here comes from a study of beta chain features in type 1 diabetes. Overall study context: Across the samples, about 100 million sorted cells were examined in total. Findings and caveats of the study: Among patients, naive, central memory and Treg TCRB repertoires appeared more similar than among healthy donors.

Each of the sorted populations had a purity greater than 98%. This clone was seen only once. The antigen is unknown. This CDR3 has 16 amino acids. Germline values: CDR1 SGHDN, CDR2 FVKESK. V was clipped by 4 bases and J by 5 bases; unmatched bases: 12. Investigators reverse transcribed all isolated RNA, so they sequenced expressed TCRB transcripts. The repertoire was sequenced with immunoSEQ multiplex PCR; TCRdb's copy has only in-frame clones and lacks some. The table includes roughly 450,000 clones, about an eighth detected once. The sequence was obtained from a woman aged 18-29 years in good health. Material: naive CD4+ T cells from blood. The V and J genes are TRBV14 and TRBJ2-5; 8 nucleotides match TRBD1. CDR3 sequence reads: CASSLRTGQRWETQYF. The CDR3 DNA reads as TGTGCCAGCAGCCTACGGACAGGGCAGCGGTGGGAGACCCAGTACTTC.